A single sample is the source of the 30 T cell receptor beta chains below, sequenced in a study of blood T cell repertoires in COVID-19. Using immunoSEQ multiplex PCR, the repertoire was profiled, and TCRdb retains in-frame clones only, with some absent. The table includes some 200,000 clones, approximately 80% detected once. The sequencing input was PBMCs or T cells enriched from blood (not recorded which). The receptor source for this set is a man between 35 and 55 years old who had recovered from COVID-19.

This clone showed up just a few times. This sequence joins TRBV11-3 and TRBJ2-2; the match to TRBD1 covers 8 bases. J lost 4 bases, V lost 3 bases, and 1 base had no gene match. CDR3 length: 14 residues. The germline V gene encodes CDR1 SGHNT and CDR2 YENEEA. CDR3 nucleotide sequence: TGTGCCAGCAGCTTGCAGGGGGCCACCGGGGAGCTGTTTTTT. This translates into CASSLQGATGELFF.

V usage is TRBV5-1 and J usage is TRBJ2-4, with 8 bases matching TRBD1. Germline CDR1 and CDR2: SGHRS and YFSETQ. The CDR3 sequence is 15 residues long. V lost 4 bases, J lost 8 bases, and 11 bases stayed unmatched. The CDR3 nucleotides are TGCGCCAGCAGCGACACCCAGGGGGCGCAGGACATTCAGTACTTC. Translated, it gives CASSDTQGAQDIQYF.

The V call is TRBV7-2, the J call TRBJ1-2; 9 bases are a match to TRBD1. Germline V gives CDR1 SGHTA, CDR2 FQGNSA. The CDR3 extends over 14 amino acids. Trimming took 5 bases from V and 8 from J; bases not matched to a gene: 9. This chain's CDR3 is CASSPGQGARGYTF. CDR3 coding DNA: TGTGCCAGCAGCCCGGGACAGGGAGCGAGGGGCTACACCTTC.

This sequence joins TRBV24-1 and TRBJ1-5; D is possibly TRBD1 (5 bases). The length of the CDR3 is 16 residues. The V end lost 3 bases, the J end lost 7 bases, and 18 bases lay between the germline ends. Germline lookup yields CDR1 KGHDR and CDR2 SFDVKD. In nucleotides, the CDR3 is TGTGCCACCAGTGATGGGGGGTTTACAGGAAACCAGCCCCAGCATTTT. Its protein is CATSDGGFTGNQPQHF.

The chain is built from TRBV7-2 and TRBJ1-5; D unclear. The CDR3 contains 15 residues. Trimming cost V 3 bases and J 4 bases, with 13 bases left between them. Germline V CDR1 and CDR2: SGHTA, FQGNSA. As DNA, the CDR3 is TGTGCCAGCAGCTTCAATACGGGATTAAATCAGCCCCAGCATTTT. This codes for CASSFNTGLNQPQHF.

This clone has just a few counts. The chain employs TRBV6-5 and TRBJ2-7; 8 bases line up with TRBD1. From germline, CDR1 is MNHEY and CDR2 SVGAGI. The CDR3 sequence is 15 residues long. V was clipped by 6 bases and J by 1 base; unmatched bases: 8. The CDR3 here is CASSSGQGPSYEQYF. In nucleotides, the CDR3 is TGTGCCAGCAGCTCCGGACAGGGACCATCCTACGAGCAGTACTTC.

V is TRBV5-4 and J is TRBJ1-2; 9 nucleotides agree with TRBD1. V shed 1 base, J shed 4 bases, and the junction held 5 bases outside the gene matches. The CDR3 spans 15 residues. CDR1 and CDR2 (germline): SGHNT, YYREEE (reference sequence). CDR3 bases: TGTGCCAGCAGCTTGAGGGACAGGGCCCCCTATGGCTACACCTTC. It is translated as CASSLRDRAPYGYTF.

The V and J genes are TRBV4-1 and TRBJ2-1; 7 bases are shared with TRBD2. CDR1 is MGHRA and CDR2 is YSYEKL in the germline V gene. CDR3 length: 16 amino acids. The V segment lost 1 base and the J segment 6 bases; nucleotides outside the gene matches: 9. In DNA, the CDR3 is TGCGCCAGCAGCCAAGTTTCCAGCGGGGCCCTCAATGAGCAGTTCTTC. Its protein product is CASSQVSSGALNEQFF.

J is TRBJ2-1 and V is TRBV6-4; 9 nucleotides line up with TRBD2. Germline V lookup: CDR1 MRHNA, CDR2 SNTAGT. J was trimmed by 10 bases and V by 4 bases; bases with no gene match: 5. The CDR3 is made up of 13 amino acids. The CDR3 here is CASSVIAGEEQFF. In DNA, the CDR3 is TGTGCCAGCAGTGTAATAGCGGGAGAGGAGCAGTTCTTC.

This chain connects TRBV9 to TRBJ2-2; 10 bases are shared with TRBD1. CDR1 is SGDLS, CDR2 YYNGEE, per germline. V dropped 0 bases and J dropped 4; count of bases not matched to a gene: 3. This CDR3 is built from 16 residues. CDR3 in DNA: TGTGCCAGCAGCGTAGGTGGGACAGGGGCCACCGGGGAGCTGTTTTTT. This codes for CASSVGGTGATGELFF.

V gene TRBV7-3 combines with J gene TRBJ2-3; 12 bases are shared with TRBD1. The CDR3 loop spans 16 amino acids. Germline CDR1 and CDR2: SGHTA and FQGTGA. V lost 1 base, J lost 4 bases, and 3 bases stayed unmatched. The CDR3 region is CASSLMGTGGADTQYF. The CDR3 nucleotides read TGTGCCAGCAGCTTAATGGGGACAGGGGGCGCAGATACGCAGTATTTT.

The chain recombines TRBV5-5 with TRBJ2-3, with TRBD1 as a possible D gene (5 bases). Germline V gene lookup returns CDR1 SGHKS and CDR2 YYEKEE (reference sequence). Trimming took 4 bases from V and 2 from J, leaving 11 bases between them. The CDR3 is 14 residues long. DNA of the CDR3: TGTGCCAGCAGCACCATGGACACCACAGATACGCAGTATTTT. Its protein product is CASSTMDTTDTQYF.

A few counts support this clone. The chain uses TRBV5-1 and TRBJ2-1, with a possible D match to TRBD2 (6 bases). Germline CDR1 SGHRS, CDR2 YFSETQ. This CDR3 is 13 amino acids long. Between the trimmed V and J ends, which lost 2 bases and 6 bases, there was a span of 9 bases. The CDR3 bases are TGCGCCAGCAGCTTAACTAGCAGCAATGAGCAGTTCTTC. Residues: CASSLTSSNEQFF. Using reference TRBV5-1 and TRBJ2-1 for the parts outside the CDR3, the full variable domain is KAGVTQTPRYLIKTRGQQVTLSCSPISGHRSVSWYQQTPGQGLQFLFEYFSETQRNKGNFPGRFSGRQFSNSRSEMNVSTLELGDSALYLCASSLTSSNEQFFGPGTRLTVL.

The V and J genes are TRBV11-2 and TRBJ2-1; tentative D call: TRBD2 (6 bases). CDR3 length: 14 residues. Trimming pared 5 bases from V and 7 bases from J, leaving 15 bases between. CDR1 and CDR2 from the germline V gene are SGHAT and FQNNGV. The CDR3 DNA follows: TGTGCCAGCAGCCCACGACTTAGCGGTAATGAGCAGTTCTTC. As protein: CASSPRLSGNEQFF.

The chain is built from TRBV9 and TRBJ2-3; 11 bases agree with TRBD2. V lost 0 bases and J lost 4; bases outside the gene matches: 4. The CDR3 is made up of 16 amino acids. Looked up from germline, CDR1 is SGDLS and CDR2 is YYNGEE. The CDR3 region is CASSVGTSGRADTQYF. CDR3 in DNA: TGTGCCAGCAGCGTAGGAACTAGCGGGAGAGCAGATACGCAGTATTTT.

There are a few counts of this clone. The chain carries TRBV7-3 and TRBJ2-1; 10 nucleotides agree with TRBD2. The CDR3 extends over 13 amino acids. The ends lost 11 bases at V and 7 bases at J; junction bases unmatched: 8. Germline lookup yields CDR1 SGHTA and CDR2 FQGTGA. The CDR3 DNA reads TGTGCCTCTGGGCCAGCGGGAGGGAATGAGCAGTTCTTC. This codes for CASGPAGGNEQFF.

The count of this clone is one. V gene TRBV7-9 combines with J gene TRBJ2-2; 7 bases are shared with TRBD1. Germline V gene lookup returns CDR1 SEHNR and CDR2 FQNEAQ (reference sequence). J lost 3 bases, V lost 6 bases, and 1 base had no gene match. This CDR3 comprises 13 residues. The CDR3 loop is CASRGQYTGELFF. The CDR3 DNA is TGTGCCAGCAGGGGACAGTACACCGGGGAGCTGTTTTTT.

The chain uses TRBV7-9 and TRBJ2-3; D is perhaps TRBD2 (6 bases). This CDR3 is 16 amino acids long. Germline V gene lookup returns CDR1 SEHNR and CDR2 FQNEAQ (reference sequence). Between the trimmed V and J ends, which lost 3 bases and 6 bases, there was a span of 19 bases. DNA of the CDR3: TGTGCCAGCAGCTTCGGGAGATCCCCCCCCACCGATACGCAGTATTTT. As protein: CASSFGRSPPTDTQYF.

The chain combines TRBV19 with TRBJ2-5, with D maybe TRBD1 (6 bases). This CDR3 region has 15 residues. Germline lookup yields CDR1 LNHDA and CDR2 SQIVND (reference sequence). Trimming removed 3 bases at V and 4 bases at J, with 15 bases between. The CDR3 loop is CASSIPATGRETQYF. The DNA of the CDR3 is TGTGCCAGTAGTATCCCCGCGACAGGTAGAGAGACCCAGTACTTC.

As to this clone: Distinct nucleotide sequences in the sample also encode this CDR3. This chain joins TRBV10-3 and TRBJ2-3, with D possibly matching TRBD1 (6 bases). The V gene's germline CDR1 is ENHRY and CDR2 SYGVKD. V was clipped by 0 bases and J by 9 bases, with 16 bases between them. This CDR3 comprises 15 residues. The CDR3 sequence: CAISESRGEGDTQYF. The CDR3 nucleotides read TGTGCCATCAGTGAGTCCCGGGGCGAGGGGGACACGCAGTATTTT.

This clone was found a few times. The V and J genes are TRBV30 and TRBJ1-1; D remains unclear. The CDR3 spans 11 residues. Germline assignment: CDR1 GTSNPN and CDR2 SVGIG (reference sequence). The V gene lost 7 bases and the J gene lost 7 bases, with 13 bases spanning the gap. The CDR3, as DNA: TGTGCCTTGGCCCGGACTCTTGAAGCTTTCTTT. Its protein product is CALARTLEAFF.

The CDR3 here is CASSQGSNTEAFF. The CDR3 DNA reads as TGTGCCAGTTCCCAGGGGAGTAACACTGAAGCTTTCTTT. The chain links TRBV3-1 (or the pseudogene TRBV3-2) to TRBJ1-1; maybe TRBD1 (6 bases). The V end was cut by 9 bases, the J end by 2 bases, with 13 bases between. The CDR3 runs to 13 residues. In germline, CDR1 is LGHDT, CDR2 YNNKEL (reference sequence).

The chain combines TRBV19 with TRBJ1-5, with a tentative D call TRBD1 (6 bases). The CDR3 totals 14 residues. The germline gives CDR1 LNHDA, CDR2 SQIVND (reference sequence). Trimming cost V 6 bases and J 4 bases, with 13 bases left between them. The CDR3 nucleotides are TGTGCCAGTAGCCCTGGACAGTATAATCAGCCCCAGCATTTT. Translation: CASSPGQYNQPQHF.

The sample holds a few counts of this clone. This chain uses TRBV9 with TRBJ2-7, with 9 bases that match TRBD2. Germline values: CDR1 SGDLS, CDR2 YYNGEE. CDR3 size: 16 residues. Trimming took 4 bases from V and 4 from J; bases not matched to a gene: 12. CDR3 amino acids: CASSPGRSGRSYEQYF. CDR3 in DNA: TGTGCCAGCAGCCCAGGTAGGAGCGGGAGGTCTTACGAGCAGTACTTC.

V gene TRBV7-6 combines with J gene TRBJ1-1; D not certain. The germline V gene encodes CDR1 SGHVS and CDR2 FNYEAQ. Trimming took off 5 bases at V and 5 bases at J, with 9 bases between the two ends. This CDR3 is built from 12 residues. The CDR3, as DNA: TGTGCCAGCAGCCCGGCGAGGACTGAAGCTTTCTTT. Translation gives CASSPARTEAFF. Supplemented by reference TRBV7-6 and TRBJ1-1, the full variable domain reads GAGVSQSPRYKVTKRGQDVALRCDPISGHVSLYWYRQALGQGPEFLTYFNYEAQQDKSGLPNDRFSAERPEGSISTLTIQRTEQRDSAMYRCASSPARTEAFFGQGTRLTVV.

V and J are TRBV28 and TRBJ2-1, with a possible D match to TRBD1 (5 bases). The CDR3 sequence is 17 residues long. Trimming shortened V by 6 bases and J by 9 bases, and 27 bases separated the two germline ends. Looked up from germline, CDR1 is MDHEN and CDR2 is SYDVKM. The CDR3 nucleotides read TGTGCCAGCAGCCCAAGGCAGTATAGCCGAGCAACAGGTGAGCAGTTCTTC. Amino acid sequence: CASSPRQYSRATGEQFF.

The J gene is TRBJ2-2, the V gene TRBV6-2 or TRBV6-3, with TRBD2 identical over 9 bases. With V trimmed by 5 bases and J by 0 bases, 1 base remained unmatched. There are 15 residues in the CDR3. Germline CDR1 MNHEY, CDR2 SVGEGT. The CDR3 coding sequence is TGTGCCAGCAGTAGACTAGCGGCGAACACCGGGGAGCTGTTTTTT. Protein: CASSRLAANTGELFF.

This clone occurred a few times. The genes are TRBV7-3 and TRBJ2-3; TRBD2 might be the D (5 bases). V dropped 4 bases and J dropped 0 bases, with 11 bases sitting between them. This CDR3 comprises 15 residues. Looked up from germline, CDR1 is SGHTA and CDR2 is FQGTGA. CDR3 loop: CASSSQRSSTDTQYF. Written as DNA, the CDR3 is TGTGCCAGCAGCTCCCAGCGGTCTAGCACAGATACGCAGTATTTT.

DNA for the CDR3: TGTGCCAGCAGTTTACCGGGACTCAATTACGAGCAGTACTTC. Translation: CASSLPGLNYEQYF. The chain couples TRBV28 to TRBJ2-7; possible D gene TRBD2, 6 bases. Per germline, CDR1 MDHEN and CDR2 SYDVKM. The CDR3 extends over 14 amino acids. Trimming left V 2 bases short and J 4 bases short, with 12 bases between.

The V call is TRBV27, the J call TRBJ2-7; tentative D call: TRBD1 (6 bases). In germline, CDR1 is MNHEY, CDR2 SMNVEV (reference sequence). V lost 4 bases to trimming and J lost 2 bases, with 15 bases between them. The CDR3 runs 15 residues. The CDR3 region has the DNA TGTGCCAGCAGTTCCCGGCAGGGGATCCCCTACGAGCAGTACGTC. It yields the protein CASSSRQGIPYEQYV.